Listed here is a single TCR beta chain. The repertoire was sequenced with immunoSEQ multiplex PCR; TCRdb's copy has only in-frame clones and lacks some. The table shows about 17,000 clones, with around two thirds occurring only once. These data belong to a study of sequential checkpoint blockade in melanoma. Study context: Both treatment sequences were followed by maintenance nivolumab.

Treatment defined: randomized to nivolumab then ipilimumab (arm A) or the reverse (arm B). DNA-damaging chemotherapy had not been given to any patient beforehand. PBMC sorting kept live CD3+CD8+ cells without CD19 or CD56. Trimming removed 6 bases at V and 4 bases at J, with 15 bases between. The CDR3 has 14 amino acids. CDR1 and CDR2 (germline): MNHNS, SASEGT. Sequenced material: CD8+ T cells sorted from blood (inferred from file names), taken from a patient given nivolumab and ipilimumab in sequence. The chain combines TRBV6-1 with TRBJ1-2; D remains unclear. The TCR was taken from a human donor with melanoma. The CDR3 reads CASRHREASYGYTF. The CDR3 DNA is TGTGCCAGCAGGCACCGAGAGGCGTCCTATGGCTACACCTTC.